The 26 T cell receptor beta chains listed next were all sequenced from one sample in a study of shared clonotypes between healthy human individuals. Produced via immunoSEQ multiplex PCR; TCRdb's table is partial and in-frame only. This table holds roughly 890,000 clones, almost 95% found once. Cells designated naive CD8 were CD45RO-negative and were positively selected for CCR7, with terminally differentiated effector memory CD45RA+ cells excluded. Sequenced sample: naive CD8+ T cells sorted from blood. The receptors shown here come from a man aged 25-45 years in good health.

V usage is TRBV4-1 and J usage is TRBJ2-1; TRBD2 matches 7 bases. This CDR3 spans 15 amino acids. In germline, CDR1 is MGHRA, CDR2 YSYEKL. Trimming took 4 bases from V and 5 from J; bases not matched to a gene: 8. The CDR3 coding sequence is TGCGCCAGCAGCCGCCTTGGGGGGGGAAACAATGAGCAGTTCTTC. Its translation: CASSRLGGGNNEQFF.

V gene TRBV27 combines with J gene TRBJ1-1; no clear D gene. Germline CDR1 MNHEY, CDR2 SMNVEV (reference sequence). V lost 1 base and J 3 bases, leaving 6 bases between the germline ends. The CDR3 spans 13 residues. CDR3 protein: CASSLFRDTEAFF. Here the CDR3 DNA reads TGTGCCAGCAGTTTATTCCGGGACACTGAAGCTTTCTTT.

The rearrangement links TRBV11-2 to TRBJ2-7; the D gene is possibly TRBD1 (6 bases). Deletions cut 0 bases from V and 4 bases from J, with 19 bases between. The CDR3 length is 17 residues. Per the germline V gene, CDR1 is SGHAT and CDR2 is FQNNGV. Written as DNA, the CDR3 is TGTGCCAGCAGCTTAGATCTTAGTTGGCAGGGGCTTTACGAGCAGTACTTC. Protein product: CASSLDLSWQGLYEQYF.

This rearrangement joins TRBV7-9 to TRBJ1-1, with D possibly TRBD1 on 5 matching bases. This CDR3 spans 17 amino acids. Trimming pared 1 base from V and 1 base from J, leaving 16 bases between. Germline CDR1 SEHNR, CDR2 FQNEAQ (reference sequence). DNA of the CDR3: TGTGCCAGCAGCTTAGACAGGAATCGGTGGGGGAACACTGAAGCTTTCTTT. As protein: CASSLDRNRWGNTEAFF.

The rearrangement uses TRBV11-2 and TRBJ2-7; D possibly corresponds to TRBD2 (7 bases). V shed 5 bases and J shed 0 bases, with 23 bases lying between them. The germline V gene encodes CDR1 SGHAT and CDR2 FQNNGV. The CDR3 covers 18 residues. The CDR3 sequence: CASSTGEGGWLASYEQYF. CDR3 coding DNA: TGTGCCAGCAGCACGGGCGAGGGGGGGTGGCTCGCCTCCTACGAGCAGTACTTC.

The rearrangement links TRBV4-1 to TRBJ2-4, with D perhaps TRBD2 (5 bases). The CDR3 runs to 16 residues. CDR1 is MGHRA, CDR2 YSYEKL, per germline. The germline V and J ends were trimmed by 1 base and 0 bases, with 10 bases remaining between them. The CDR3 region is CASSQAHGLAKNIQYF. CDR3 in DNA: TGCGCCAGCAGCCAAGCTCACGGACTAGCCAAAAACATTCAGTACTTC.

This chain connects TRBV7-8 to TRBJ2-5; the match to TRBD2 covers 9 bases. The germline V gene has CDR1 SGHVS and CDR2 FQNEAQ. V lost 0 bases, J lost 4 bases, and 6 bases stayed unmatched. This CDR3 is built from 16 residues. CDR3 sequence (DNA): TGTGCCAGCAGCTTAGCAGTAGCGGGAGTTACAGAGACCCAGTACTTC. Amino acids: CASSLAVAGVTETQYF. Based on the CDR3 plus reference TRBV7-8 and TRBJ2-5, the full variable domain is GAGVSQSPRYKVAKRGQDVALRCDPISGHVSLFWYQQALGQGPEFLTYFQNEAQLDKSGLPSDRFFAERPEGSVSTLKIQRTQQEDSAVYLCASSLAVAGVTETQYFGPGTRLLVL.

The chain carries TRBV2 and TRBJ2-5; the match to TRBD1 covers 7 bases. Trimming at V came to 7 bases and at J to 4 bases, leaving 6 bases not matched to a gene. The CDR3 sequence is 13 residues long. Germline V gene lookup returns CDR1 SNHLY and CDR2 FYNNEI. The CDR3 loop reads CASTRDSGETQYF. In nucleotides, the CDR3 is TGTGCCAGCACTCGGGACAGCGGAGAGACCCAGTACTTC.

This clone was counted once. The chain uses TRBV2 and TRBJ2-3; D is ambiguous. This CDR3 has 17 amino acids. CDR1 SNHLY and CDR2 FYNNEI come from the germline V gene. V lost 3 bases and J lost 0, with 16 bases in between. The CDR3 bases are TGTGCCAGCAGTGATCCCCGGACCGCAGCTAGCACAGATACGCAGTATTTT. Its protein product is CASSDPRTAASTDTQYF.

V usage is TRBV30 and J usage is TRBJ1-4, with TRBD1 matching 7 bases. CDR3 size: 13 residues. With 5 bases clipped from V and 4 bases from J, the junction kept 4 bases outside the gene matches. The germline gives CDR1 GTSNPN, CDR2 SVGIG (reference sequence). The CDR3 DNA is TGTGCCTGGGGGGACAGCGGTAATGAAAAACTGTTTTTT. Translation gives CAWGDSGNEKLFF.

This chain uses TRBV30 with TRBJ1-2, with a weak D call TRBD1 (5 bases). The CDR3 length is 13 residues. The germline V and J ends were trimmed by 0 bases and 8 bases, with 13 bases remaining between them. The germline gives CDR1 GTSNPN, CDR2 SVGIG (reference sequence). This chain's CDR3 is CAWSVPPGGGYTF. For the CDR3, the DNA is TGTGCCTGGAGTGTACCCCCTGGGGGGGGCTACACCTTC.

The V and J genes are TRBV11-2 and TRBJ2-3; D may be TRBD1 (6 bases). V lost 4 bases and J lost 6, with 11 bases in between. Germline V gene sequence: CDR1 SGHAT, CDR2 FQNNGV. This CDR3 is 13 amino acids long. The CDR3 coding sequence is TGTGCCAGCAGCTATGGACAGCCGGATACGCAGTATTTT. This codes for CASSYGQPDTQYF.

The chain uses TRBV5-4 and TRBJ2-1, with 10 positions matching TRBD2. The V and J ends lost 0 bases and 8 bases, in that order; junction bases with no gene match: 2. Germline-derived CDR1 and CDR2 are SGHNT and YYREEE (reference sequence). CDR3 size: 14 residues. This chain's CDR3 is CASSLGLAGYEQFF. The DNA for the CDR3 is TGTGCCAGCAGCTTGGGACTAGCGGGCTATGAGCAGTTCTTC.

The chain recombines TRBV7-9 with TRBJ2-7, with D unresolved. Trimming removed 1 base at V and 4 bases at J, with 5 bases between. CDR1 is SEHNR, CDR2 FQNEAQ, per germline (reference sequence). The CDR3 has 12 amino acids. In DNA, the CDR3 is TGTGCCAGCAGCTTAGAAGATTACGAGCAGTACTTC. Its translation is CASSLEDYEQYF.

This chain uses TRBV6-5 with TRBJ1-2, with D uncertain. The germline V gene encodes CDR1 MNHEY and CDR2 SVGAGI. V was cut by 0 bases and J by 6 bases, with 11 bases left in between. The CDR3 sequence is 14 residues long. The CDR3 sequence is CASSYSGGTDGYTF. The CDR3 DNA reads TGTGCCAGCAGTTACTCTGGAGGAACAGATGGCTACACCTTC.

The J gene is TRBJ2-5, the V gene TRBV29-1; 10 bases agree with TRBD2. V was clipped by 6 bases and J by 7 bases; unmatched bases: 5. The germline V gene encodes CDR1 SQVTM and CDR2 ANQGSEA. CDR3 length: 12 residues. The CDR3 DNA reads TGCAGCGTCGGGACTAGCGTGGGGACCCAGTACTTC. It translates to CSVGTSVGTQYF.

The rearrangement joins TRBV19 to TRBJ2-7, with 15 bases fitting TRBD2. The CDR3 sequence is 17 residues long. The germline CDR1 and CDR2 sequences are LNHDA and SQIVND (reference sequence). J gave up 3 bases and V 3 bases, and 6 bases lay outside the gene matches. The CDR3 region is CASSIGTSGRHIYEQYF. CDR3 coding DNA: TGTGCCAGTAGTATTGGGACTAGCGGGAGGCATATCTACGAGCAGTACTTC.

The rearrangement links TRBV11-3 to TRBJ2-1; D gene uncertain. The CDR3 runs 13 residues. V shed 5 bases and J shed 6 bases, with 11 bases lying between them. Germline CDR1 SGHNT, CDR2 YENEEA. The CDR3 DNA follows: TGTGCCAGCAGCGCCGGCAGCCTCAATGAGCAGTTCTTC. Its protein is CASSAGSLNEQFF.

The chain carries TRBV28 and TRBJ2-3; D might be TRBD2 (5 bases). Per the germline V gene, CDR1 is MDHEN and CDR2 is SYDVKM. V was shortened by 2 bases and J by 2 bases, with 11 bases between the two germline ends. This CDR3 has 15 amino acids. CDR3 coding DNA: TGTGCCAGCAGTTTAGGAGCGGCAATCACAGATACGCAGTATTTT. This gives the protein CASSLGAAITDTQYF.

This chain links TRBV5-1 with TRBJ2-7; 9 positions match TRBD2. In germline, CDR1 is SGHRS, CDR2 YFSETQ. There are 15 residues in the CDR3. J was trimmed by 5 bases and V by 0 bases; bases with no gene match: 6. The CDR3 DNA is TGCGCCAGCAGCTTGGGGTTAGCGGGAGCTAACGAGCAGTACTTC. It yields the protein CASSLGLAGANEQYF.

The CDR3 DNA reads TGTGCCAGCAGCGAGGCAAAAGGGGCCATCAACAATGAGCAGTTCTTC. Residues: CASSEAKGAINNEQFF. V gene TRBV5-6 combines with J gene TRBJ2-1; D is possibly TRBD1 (5 bases). This CDR3 is 16 amino acids long. Deletions cut 4 bases from V and 5 bases from J, with 19 bases between. Germline V gene data show CDR1 as SGHDT and CDR2 as YYEEEE.

V gene TRBV28 combines with J gene TRBJ1-5; TRBD1 aligns across 9 bases. Germline V gene sequence: CDR1 MDHEN, CDR2 SYDVKM. The V segment lost 4 bases and the J segment 7 bases; nucleotides outside the gene matches: 5. CDR3 length: 14 amino acids. CDR3 in DNA: TGTGCCAGCAGTTCGACAGGGGGGGGACAGCCCCAGCATTTT. It translates to CASSSTGGGQPQHF.

The DNA for the CDR3 is TGTGCCAGTAGGACCACCTACGAGCAGTACTTC. Amino acids: CASRTTYEQYF. The rearrangement joins TRBV28 to TRBJ2-7, with D hard to call. V shed 9 bases and J shed 2 bases, with 8 bases lying between them. CDR1 MDHEN and CDR2 SYDVKM come from the germline V gene. The CDR3 extends over 11 amino acids.

CDR3 DNA: TGTGCCAGCAGCTTATTTGCGGGCGGGTCCGCAGATACGCAGTATTTT. This encodes CASSLFAGGSADTQYF. The rearrangement joins TRBV7-2 to TRBJ2-3, with D possibly being TRBD2 (5 bases). Looked up from germline, CDR1 is SGHTA and CDR2 is FQGNSA. V was trimmed by 2 bases and J by 4 bases, leaving 16 bases between them. The CDR3 totals 16 residues. The full variable domain, completed using reference TRBV7-2 and TRBJ2-3, is GAGVSQSPSNKVTEKGKDVELRCDPISGHTALYWYRQSLGQGLEFLIYFQGNSAPDKSGLPSDRFSAERTGGSVSTLTIQRTQQEDSAVYLCASSLFAGGSADTQYFGPGTRLTVL.

The rearrangement links TRBV4-3 to TRBJ2-7; D not resolved. The CDR3 covers 17 residues. The ends were cut back, 2 bases at V and 0 bases at J, with 17 bases in the middle. CDR1 is LGHNA and CDR2 is YSLEER in the germline V gene. CDR3 loop: CASSQSRSLGDSYEQYF. The CDR3 DNA reads as TGCGCCAGCAGCCAAAGTCGGTCCCTTGGGGACTCCTACGAGCAGTACTTC.

This clone was observed once. The rearrangement links TRBV14 to TRBJ1-1; 8 bases align to TRBD1. This CDR3 region has 16 residues. The junction had 13 bases not matched to a gene; V was cut back by 0 bases and J by 10 bases. Germline assignment: CDR1 SGHDN and CDR2 FVKESK. CDR3: CASSQEDREYLAPAFF. Here the CDR3 DNA reads TGTGCCAGCAGCCAAGAGGACAGGGAATACCTGGCGCCAGCTTTCTTT.